Sequencing of this T cell receptor beta chain was carried out in a study of identical twins. This clonotype occurred a few times. Its antigen is still unknown. V was clipped by 3 bases and J by 7 bases, with 10 bases between them. Germline loops: CDR1 SNHLY, CDR2 FYNNEI. The CDR3 is 13 amino acids. Study-level results: A lower insertion count was a feature of abundant cord blood beta clonotypes, with no such feature in memory repertoires.

A universal primer site arose from template switching, and cDNA bore unique molecular identifiers. MiXCR, applied by TCRdb to the 5' RACE reads, yields one record per CDR3 protein. In the table there are a few hundred thousand distinct CDR3 sequences, nearly 10% of which are singletons. These data also featured in a second study, about yellow fever vaccine responses in identical twins.

Sequencing was performed on PBMCs. The chain is built from TRBV2 and TRBJ2-1; D is perhaps TRBD2 (6 bases). The receptor was isolated from a woman between 18 and 29 years old in good health. The CDR3 sequence is CASSDGTSNEQFF. The CDR3 coding sequence is TGTGCCAGCAGTGATGGGACTTCGAATGAGCAGTTCTTC.